The entry that follows covers one T cell receptor beta chain sequence. The antigen is not known. This entry belongs to a study of OX40 agonist ivuxolimab in advanced cancers. Turning to the study itself: Prior anti-PD-1, anti-PD-L1 or anti-CTLA-4 therapy did not bar entry, and more than 35% had some.

Study observations and caveats: Averaging showed that CD8+ T cells had more expanded clones than CD4+ did. At 0.1 to 3.0 mg/kg, clonal expansion of CD4+ and CD8+ blood T cells had occurred by week 6. Among the lowest levels of clonal expansion were found in partial responders at 0.1-3.0 mg/kg.

V shed 5 bases, J shed 2 bases, and the junction held 4 bases outside the gene matches. Germline V gene data show CDR1 as SQVTM and CDR2 as ANQGSEA. The CDR3 spans 15 residues. Clones were sequenced by immunoSEQ multiplex PCR, and TCRdb holds only the in-frame ones, with some missing. The profile shows approximately 70,000 clones, around 89% of them singletons. The specimen comprised CD4+ or CD8+ T cells sorted from blood, sampled in a trial of the OX40 agonist ivuxolimab. The TCR sequence derives from an adult with an advanced solid tumor such as melanoma, head and neck, liver or kidney cancer. This chain connects TRBV29-1 to TRBJ2-2; 11 bases map to TRBD2. This CDR3 reads CSVISGGGNTGELFF. In DNA, the CDR3 is TGCAGCGTTATTAGCGGGGGGGGTAACACCGGGGAGCTGTTTTTT.